This is a list of T cell receptor beta chains from one sample in a study of blood T cells in healthy people across ages. TCRdb itself ran the 5' RACE reads through MiXCR, one entry per CDR3 protein. The table includes around 940,000 distinct CDR3 sequences, 51% detected once. Sample: blood. These TCRs come from a woman between 55 and 75 years old in good health. Each CDR3 is given with its conserved first and last residue. A D gene is named only where the DNA matches it firmly. Size is stated for part of the rows, as once, few or many counts, or as a class when the clone is expanded.

clone size | D gene | J gene | V gene | CDR3 DNA | CDR3 protein
few | . | TRBJ2-7 | TRBV28 | TGTGCCAGCAGTTGGGACGGCTACGAGCAGTACTTC | CASSWDGYEQYF
few | TRBD2 | TRBJ2-5 | TRBV6-2/TRBV6-3 | TGTGCCAGCAGCATGTTTCTGCGGGAGGGCGAGGAGACCCAGTACTTC | CASSMFLREGEETQYF
few | TRBD1 | TRBJ2-7 | TRBV6-2/TRBV6-3 | TGTGCCAGCAGGGGACAGGGGTATCTCGAGCAGTACTTC | CASRGQGYLEQYF
. | . | TRBJ2-3 | TRBV7-2 | TGTGCCAGCATCCCACGGTCCAGGGGCGCAGATACGCAGTATTTT | CASIPRSRGADTQYF
. | TRBD2 | TRBJ2-5 | TRBV12-3/TRBV12-4 | TGTGCCAGCAGTTTAAGGCTAGCGGGTCTCGGTTCCTACAATGAGCAGTACTTC | CASSLRLAGLGSYNEQYF
. | TRBD1 | TRBJ2-5 | TRBV28 | TGTGCCAGCAGTCTGACAGGGGGGGGACAAGAGACCCAGTACTTC | CASSLTGGGQETQYF
few | . | TRBJ2-7 | TRBV4-1 | TGCGCCAGCAGCCAAGAAACCCGACTCCCCTACGAGCAGTACTTC | CASSQETRLPYEQYF
. | TRBD2 | TRBJ2-1 | TRBV20-1 | TGCAGTGCTAGCCGGGGGCTAGGACTAGCGGGAGTAGACAATGAGCAGTTCTTC | CSASRGLGLAGVDNEQFF
. | TRBD1 | TRBJ1-5 | TRBV5-6 | TGTGCCAGCAGCTTGTCTGGCAGGGGGCTGGGTCAGCCCCAGCATTTT | CASSLSGRGLGQPQHF
. | . | TRBJ1-4 | TRBV10-2 | TGCGCCAGCAGCTGGGGACCTACACCTAATGAAAAACTGTTTTTT | CASSWGPTPNEKLFF
. | . | TRBJ1-2 | TRBV5-1 | TGCGCCAGCAGCGTGGGCAGGGGCGGTGGCTACACCTTC | CASSVGRGGGYTF
many | . | TRBJ2-3 | TRBV12-3/TRBV12-4 | TGTGCCAGCAGCCGGACGGGCACAGATACGCAGTATTTT | CASSRTGTDTQYF
. | . | TRBJ1-1 | TRBV28 | TGTGCCAGCGGGGAGAGGAACACTGAAGCTTTCTTT | CASGERNTEAFF
few | TRBD2 | TRBJ2-1 | TRBV12-3/TRBV12-4 | TGTGCCAGCAGTGAGCGGGAGGGGTACAATGAGCAGTTCTTC | CASSEREGYNEQFF
. | . | TRBJ2-7 | TRBV6-2/TRBV6-3 | TGTGCCAGCAGTTATGGCGGCTCGCAGTACTTC | CASSYGGSQYF
few | . | TRBJ2-4 | TRBV7-6 | TGTGCCAGCAGCTTATCGCCCGAAAACATTCAGTACTTC | CASSLSPENIQYF
. | . | TRBJ1-5 | TRBV5-6 | TGTGCCAGCAGCTTGGCAGAATCCAACCAGCCCCAGCATTTT | CASSLAESNQPQHF
. | . | TRBJ1-6 | TRBV9 | TGTGCCAGCAGCGTAGATGGTCAGTTAGATTCACCCCCCCACTTT | CASSVDGQLDSPPHF
few | . | TRBJ2-7 | TRBV14 | TGTGCCAGCAGCCAACGGGCCTCCGGCTACGAGCAGTACTTC | CASSQRASGYEQYF
. | TRBD1 | TRBJ1-5 | TRBV27 | TGTGCCAGCAGTTTTCCCTTCAATCGACAGGGAGATCAGCCCCAGCATTTT | CASSFPFNRQGDQPQHF
. | . | TRBJ2-1 | TRBV6-2/TRBV6-3 | TGTGCCAGTGGCCTCTCTAGAGGTGAGCAGTTCTTC | CASGLSRGEQFF
. | TRBD1 | TRBJ1-4 | TRBV30 | TGTGCCTGGAAGACAGGAGGGGGCCGAAATGGAAAACTGTTTTTT | CAWKTGGGRNGKLFF
. | . | TRBJ2-4 | TRBV20-1 | TGCAGTGCTACCGGGACCCTGGCCAAAAACATTCAGTACTTC | CSATGTLAKNIQYF
. | TRBD2 | TRBJ2-7 | TRBV30 | TGTGCCTGGAGCCCGGGACTATCAGCCTACGAGCAGTACTTC | CAWSPGLSAYEQYF
few | TRBD2 | TRBJ2-7 | TRBV4-1 | TGCGCCAGCAGCCAAGATGGGGGACTAGCGGGAGGGCGCGAGCAGTACTTC | CASSQDGGLAGGREQYF
few | . | TRBJ2-2 | TRBV4-1 | TGCGCCAGCAGCCAAGCAGGCCAGGGGAGGCTCGGGGAGCTGTTTTTT | CASSQAGQGRLGELFF
. | . | TRBJ1-2 | TRBV28 | TGTGCCAGCAGTTCAACAGTGAAGGGGTACACCTTC | CASSSTVKGYTF
. | . | TRBJ1-4 | TRBV4-3 | TGCGCCAGCAGCCGCATACAGGGTGTGGAAGAAAAACTGTTTTTT | CASSRIQGVEEKLFF
. | . | TRBJ2-1 | TRBV7-9 | TGTGCCAGCAGCACTTTCAAGCAGTTCTTC | CASSTFKQFF
. | . | TRBJ1-1 | TRBV28 | TGTGCCAGCGGGGGGAACACTGAAGCTTTCTTT | CASGGNTEAFF
many | . | TRBJ2-1 | TRBV7-2 | TGTGCCAGCAGCTTACCCTACAATGAGCAGTTCTTC | CASSLPYNEQFF